These 28 T cell receptor beta chains originate from one sample sequenced in a study of T cell changes during pregnancy in multiple sclerosis. The protocol was immunoSEQ multiplex PCR, while the TCRdb copy is restricted to in-frame clones and leaves out a portion. The sample yields around 33,000 clones, 90% seen once. The sample in question was peripheral blood, obtained in the third trimester of pregnancy. These receptors were obtained from a female donor in good health, enrolled as a control in a pregnancy study.

This clone was picked up a small number of times. V is TRBV6-1 and J is TRBJ1-5, with D perhaps matching TRBD1 (6 bases). The CDR3 consists of 15 residues. CDR1 and CDR2 (germline): MNHNS, SASEGT. V was clipped by 6 bases and J by 4 bases, with 16 bases between them. The CDR3 sequence is CASRTQGHGNQPQHF. The CDR3 DNA reads TGTGCCAGCAGGACACAGGGCCACGGGAATCAGCCCCAGCATTTT.

The chain links TRBV6-5 to TRBJ1-1; 9 bases agree with TRBD1. CDR1 and CDR2 (germline): MNHEY, SVGAGI. The CDR3 is made up of 12 amino acids. With 6 bases clipped from V and 6 bases from J, the junction kept 2 bases outside the gene matches. The DNA for the CDR3 is TGTGCCAGCAGCCGGACAGGGGCTGAAGCTTTCTTT. Translated: CASSRTGAEAFF.

The V call is TRBV7-2, the J call TRBJ2-1; D perhaps matches TRBD2 (5 bases). V lost 3 bases and J 7 bases, leaving 13 bases between the germline ends. The CDR3 is 14 residues long. The germline V gene has CDR1 SGHTA and CDR2 FQGNSA. CDR3 amino acids: CASSFWRPGNEQFF. The CDR3 coding sequence is TGTGCCAGCAGCTTCTGGCGGCCGGGGAATGAGCAGTTCTTC. Complete variable domain (other parts from reference TRBV7-2 and TRBJ2-1): GAGVSQSPSNKVTEKGKDVELRCDPISGHTALYWYRQSLGQGLEFLIYFQGNSAPDKSGLPSDRFSAERTGGSVSTLTIQRTQQEDSAVYLCASSFWRPGNEQFFGPGTRLTVL.

This chain connects TRBV5-1 to TRBJ2-3; perhaps TRBD1 as D (5 bases). Trimming took off 1 base at V and 0 bases at J, with 9 bases between the two ends. The germline gives CDR1 SGHRS, CDR2 YFSETQ. This CDR3 has 15 amino acids. The CDR3 loop reads CASSLWGRSTDTQYF. In nucleotides, the CDR3 is TGCGCCAGCAGCTTGTGGGGCAGGAGCACAGATACGCAGTATTTT. Full variable domain (rest looked up from reference TRBV5-1 and TRBJ2-3): KAGVTQTPRYLIKTRGQQVTLSCSPISGHRSVSWYQQTPGQGLQFLFEYFSETQRNKGNFPGRFSGRQFSNSRSEMNVSTLELGDSALYLCASSLWGRSTDTQYFGPGTRLTVL.

A note on this clone: Other DNA variants within this sample encode the same CDR3. The rearrangement links TRBV1 to TRBJ1-6; the table's D call, TRBD1, was not checked against the DNA. TRBV1 is labeled a pseudogene. The CDR3 is 15 residues long. CDR3 nucleotide sequence: TGCACCAGCAGCCAACTCAGGGTTTCGAATTCACCCCTCCACTTT. Its translation is CTSSQLRVSNSPLHF.

The sample holds one count of this clone. V usage is TRBV5-1 and J usage is TRBJ2-3, with TRBD2 as a possible D gene (6 bases). Germline V gives CDR1 SGHRS, CDR2 YFSETQ. Trimming removed 4 bases from V and 0 bases from J, with 6 bases in between. This CDR3 spans 13 amino acids. The CDR3 DNA follows: TGCGCCAGCAGCCGGGGGAGCACAGATACGCAGTATTTT. Protein: CASSRGSTDTQYF.

This chain connects TRBV4-1 to TRBJ2-1; 7 bases fit TRBD2. The germline CDR1 and CDR2 sequences are MGHRA and YSYEKL. The CDR3 has 17 amino acids. V lost 3 bases and J lost 3; bases outside the gene matches: 11. CDR3 nucleotides: TGCGCCAGCAGCCACACGACGCGAGCGGGATTCTACAATGAGCAGTTCTTC. This gives the protein CASSHTTRAGFYNEQFF.

The chain uses TRBV18 and TRBJ2-7; 7 nucleotides line up with TRBD2. The V and J ends lost 3 bases and 3 bases, in that order; junction bases with no gene match: 8. The CDR3 covers 15 residues. From germline, CDR1 is KGHSH and CDR2 LQKENI. The CDR3 coding sequence is TGTGCCAGCTCACCCTCCGGGGGGAGGGACTACGAGCAGTACTTC. This gives the protein CASSPSGGRDYEQYF.

The V gene is TRBV19, the J gene TRBJ1-2; 8 bases are shared with TRBD1. Germline values: CDR1 LNHDA, CDR2 SQIVND (reference sequence). The CDR3 consists of 14 residues. J was trimmed by 4 bases and V by 4 bases; bases with no gene match: 5. The CDR3 protein is CASSTGDRFYGYTF. The CDR3 DNA reads as TGTGCCAGTAGTACTGGGGACAGGTTCTATGGCTACACCTTC.

The chain recombines TRBV19 with TRBJ2-7; TRBD2 might be the D (6 bases). CDR3 size: 13 residues. V shed 0 bases and J shed 7 bases, with 10 bases lying between them. The germline gives CDR1 LNHDA, CDR2 SQIVND (reference sequence). Here the CDR3 reads CASSIDRREEQYF. Here the CDR3 DNA reads TGTGCCAGTAGTATAGATCGGAGGGAAGAGCAGTACTTC.

This clone was counted once. The chain employs TRBV19 and TRBJ2-7; 11 nucleotides match TRBD1. The length of the CDR3 is 14 residues. Trimming cost V 3 bases and J 4 bases; bases outside gene matches: 2. Germline V lookup: CDR1 LNHDA, CDR2 SQIVND (reference sequence). The DNA for the CDR3 is TGTGCCAGTAGTATCCGGGACAGGGGGTACGAGCAGTACTTC. This codes for CASSIRDRGYEQYF.

V usage is TRBV7-9 and J usage is TRBJ1-1; the match to TRBD1 covers 10 bases. CDR1 is SEHNR, CDR2 FQNEAQ, per germline (reference sequence). Trimming removed 5 bases from V and 3 bases from J; junction bases left unmatched: 0. The CDR3 extends over 13 amino acids. This CDR3 reads CASSGQGDTEAFF. The CDR3 DNA follows: TGTGCCAGCAGCGGACAGGGGGACACTGAAGCTTTCTTT.

In DNA form, the CDR3 reads TGTGCCAGCAGCTTGTTCGGGACAGGGGGCCTGGGTGAGCAGTTCTTC. This encodes CASSLFGTGGLGEQFF. J is TRBJ2-1 and V is TRBV5-4, with TRBD1 identical over 12 bases. This CDR3 has 16 residues. The germline gives CDR1 SGHNT, CDR2 YYREEE (reference sequence). Germline trimming cut 1 base from V and 9 bases from J; bases unmatched to any gene: 8. The full variable domain, its missing parts supplied by reference TRBV5-4 and TRBJ2-1, is ETGVTQSPTHLIKTRGQQVTLRCSSQSGHNTVSWYQQALGQGPQFIFQYYREEENGRGNFPPRFSGLQFPNYSSELNVNALELDDSALYLCASSLFGTGGLGEQFFGPGTRLTVL.

V is TRBV28 and J is TRBJ2-7, with D possibly matching TRBD1 (6 bases). CDR3 size: 11 residues. Trimming removed 5 bases at V and 10 bases at J, with 12 bases between. In germline, CDR1 is MDHEN, CDR2 SYDVKM. CDR3 protein: CASSPGQIQYF. The CDR3 nucleotides are TGTGCCAGCAGTCCAGGACAGATTCAGTACTTC. Full variable domain (remainder filled in from reference TRBV28 and TRBJ2-7): DVKVTQSSRYLVKRTGEKVFLECVQDMDHENMFWYRQDPGLGLRLIYFSYDVKMKEKGDIPEGYSVSREKKERFSLILESASTNQTSMYLCASSPGQIQYFGPGTRLTVT.

The rearrangement uses TRBV9 and TRBJ2-3; tentative D call: TRBD2 (6 bases). Per germline, CDR1 SGDLS and CDR2 YYNGEE. V was trimmed by 0 bases and J by 0 bases, leaving 8 bases between them. There are 15 residues in the CDR3. The CDR3 bases are TGTGCCAGCAGCGTAGACAGCGGGAGCACAGATACGCAGTATTTT. Translating gives CASSVDSGSTDTQYF.

This sequence joins TRBV5-4 and TRBJ1-1; D not resolved. V lost 2 bases and J 6 bases, leaving 11 bases between the germline ends. This CDR3 region has 13 residues. CDR1 is SGHNT, CDR2 YYREEE, per germline (reference sequence). This CDR3 is CASSLTANPEAFF. CDR3 coding DNA: TGTGCCAGCAGCTTAACAGCTAATCCTGAAGCTTTCTTT.

This clone came up once. This chain uses TRBV6-5 with TRBJ2-7, with D possibly matching TRBD1 (6 bases). V was clipped by 6 bases and J by 5 bases, with 17 bases between them. This CDR3 is 14 amino acids long. Germline V gene lookup returns CDR1 MNHEY and CDR2 SVGAGI. The chain's CDR3 is CASSRRQVSDEQYF. The CDR3 coding sequence is TGTGCCAGCAGCCGTCGACAGGTTTCCGACGAGCAGTACTTC.

This chain joins TRBV5-1 and TRBJ2-1, with TRBD2 matching 9 bases. Trimming took 4 bases from V and 5 from J; bases not matched to a gene: 10. CDR1 and CDR2 from the germline V gene are SGHRS and YFSETQ. The CDR3 length is 16 residues. CDR3 amino acids: CASSGLAGGPDNEQFF. DNA for the CDR3: TGCGCCAGCAGCGGTTTGGCGGGAGGGCCTGACAATGAGCAGTTCTTC.

The J gene is TRBJ2-7, the V gene TRBV27; tentatively, D is TRBD1 (5 bases). Trimming removed 7 bases at V and 0 bases at J, with 13 bases between. This CDR3 has 14 residues. Germline CDR1 is MNHEY and CDR2 is SMNVEV (reference sequence). CDR3 amino acids: CASKKGEVSYEQYF. CDR3 bases: TGTGCCAGCAAGAAAGGGGAAGTCTCCTACGAGCAGTACTTC.

The rearrangement links TRBV5-4 to TRBJ2-5; TRBD2 matches at 8 bases. Germline lookup yields CDR1 SGHNT and CDR2 YYREEE (reference sequence). This CDR3 region has 14 residues. V lost 4 bases to trimming and J lost 4 bases; unmatched junction nucleotides: 6. For the CDR3, the DNA is TGTGCCAGCAGCCCAAGGACTAGCCTAGAGACCCAGTACTTC. Residues: CASSPRTSLETQYF. Filled out from reference TRBV5-4 and TRBJ2-5, the complete variable domain reads ETGVTQSPTHLIKTRGQQVTLRCSSQSGHNTVSWYQQALGQGPQFIFQYYREEENGRGNFPPRFSGLQFPNYSSELNVNALELDDSALYLCASSPRTSLETQYFGPGTRLLVL.

The V call is TRBV4-2, the J call TRBJ2-1; no definite D call. V gave up 1 base and J gave up 5 bases, with 9 bases separating them. The CDR3 is made up of 14 amino acids. The V gene's germline CDR1 is LGHNA and CDR2 YNFKEQ. The CDR3 here is CASSQGRRDNEQFF. In nucleotides, the CDR3 is TGTGCCAGCAGCCAAGGGCGGCGAGACAATGAGCAGTTCTTC.

The rearrangement links TRBV21-1 to TRBJ2-1; the listed D gene, TRBD2, was not tested against the DNA. TRBV21-1 is flagged as a pseudogene. The CDR3 covers 19 residues. The CDR3 DNA sequence: TGTGCCAGCAGCAAAGAGGGGACTAGCGGGAGGGCCAATAAAAATGAGCAGTTCTTC. This sequence encodes CASSKEGTSGRANKNEQFF.

The V and J genes are TRBV11-2 and TRBJ1-4; 7 nucleotides agree with TRBD1. The CDR3 runs to 15 residues. The V gene's germline CDR1 is SGHAT and CDR2 FQNNGV. With 5 bases clipped from V and 3 bases from J, the junction kept 6 bases outside the gene matches. The CDR3 DNA sequence: TGTGCCAGCAGCCCCACAGGGGCCGCTAATGAAAAACTGTTTTTT. Its translation is CASSPTGAANEKLFF.

This rearrangement joins TRBV11-2 to TRBJ1-2, with TRBD1 as a possible D gene (5 bases). The CDR3 is 12 amino acids. V lost 5 bases and J 5 bases, leaving 9 bases between the germline ends. Looked up from germline, CDR1 is SGHAT and CDR2 is FQNNGV. The CDR3 protein is CASSPTGYGYTF. The DNA for the CDR3 is TGTGCCAGCAGCCCAACAGGATATGGCTACACCTTC.

The chain uses TRBV28 and TRBJ1-5; possibly TRBD1 for D (6 bases). Germline V gene sequence: CDR1 MDHEN, CDR2 SYDVKM. Trimming shortened V by 5 bases and J by 11 bases, and 10 bases separated the two germline ends. This CDR3 has 11 residues. The CDR3 DNA sequence: TGTGCCAGCAGTCCCCAGGGGTCCCAGCATTTT. Protein: CASSPQGSQHF.

The gene calls are TRBV7-9 and TRBJ1-5; D is unclear. V was shortened by 3 bases and J by 2 bases, with 5 bases between the two germline ends. The CDR3 has 13 residues. Per germline, CDR1 SEHNR and CDR2 FQNEAQ (reference sequence). The CDR3 DNA is TGTGCCAGCAGCTTTTCCGGCAATCAGCCCCAGCATTTT. It translates to CASSFSGNQPQHF. The entire variable domain, with the rest obtained from reference TRBV7-9 and TRBJ1-5, is as follows: DTGVSQNPRHKITKRGQNVTFRCDPISEHNRLYWYRQTLGQGPEFLTYFQNEAQLEKSRLLSDRFSAERPKGSFSTLEIQRTEQGDSAMYLCASSFSGNQPQHFGDGTRLSIL.

The V call is TRBV5-5, the J call TRBJ1-1; D is uncertain. Between the trimmed V and J ends, which lost 0 bases and 2 bases, there was a span of 11 bases. This CDR3 is built from 15 residues. The V gene's germline CDR1 is SGHKS and CDR2 YYEKEE (reference sequence). CDR3 DNA: TGTGCCAGCAGCTTGGCTGTCCCAGTAAACACTGAAGCTTTCTTT. It is translated as CASSLAVPVNTEAFF.

V and J are TRBV9 and TRBJ2-1; TRBD2 matches 7 bases. Germline-derived CDR1 and CDR2 are SGDLS and YYNGEE. V dropped 3 bases and J dropped 6; count of bases not matched to a gene: 6. The CDR3 extends over 14 amino acids. CDR3 sequence reads: CASSAEGGLNEQFF. The CDR3 coding sequence is TGTGCCAGCAGCGCCGAGGGAGGGCTCAATGAGCAGTTCTTC.